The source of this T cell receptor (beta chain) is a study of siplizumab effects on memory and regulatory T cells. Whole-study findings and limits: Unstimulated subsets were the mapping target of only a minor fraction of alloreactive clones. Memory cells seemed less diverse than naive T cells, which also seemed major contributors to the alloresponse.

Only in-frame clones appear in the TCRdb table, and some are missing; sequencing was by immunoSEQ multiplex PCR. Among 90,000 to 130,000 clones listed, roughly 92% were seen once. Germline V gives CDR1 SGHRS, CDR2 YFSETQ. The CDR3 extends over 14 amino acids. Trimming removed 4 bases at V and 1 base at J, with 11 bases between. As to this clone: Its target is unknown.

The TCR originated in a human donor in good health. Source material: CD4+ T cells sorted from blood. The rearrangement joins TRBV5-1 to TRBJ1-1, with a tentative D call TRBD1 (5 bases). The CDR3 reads CASSNRGGNTEAFF. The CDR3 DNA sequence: TGCGCCAGCAGCAACCGGGGCGGGAACACTGAAGCTTTCTTT.